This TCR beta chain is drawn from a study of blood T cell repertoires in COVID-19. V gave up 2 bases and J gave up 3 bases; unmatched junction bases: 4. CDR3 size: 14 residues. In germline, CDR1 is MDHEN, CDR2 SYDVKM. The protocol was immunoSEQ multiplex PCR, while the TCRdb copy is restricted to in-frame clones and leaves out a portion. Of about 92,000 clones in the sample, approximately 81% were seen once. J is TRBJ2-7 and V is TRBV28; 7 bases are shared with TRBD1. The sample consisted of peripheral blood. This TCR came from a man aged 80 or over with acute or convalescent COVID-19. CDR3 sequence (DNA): TGTGCCAGCAGTTTAACAGGGGAAAGCTACGAGCAGTACTTC. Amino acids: CASSLTGESYEQYF.